These 10 T cell receptor beta chains originate from one sample sequenced in a study of cytomegalovirus exposure and HLA in healthy donors. With 60 Vbeta and 13 Jbeta primers, the PCR was carried out. Repertoires were generated with immunoSEQ multiplex PCR, while TCRdb's copy carries only in-frame clones and drops some. The sample yields around 180,000 clones, 75% to 85% seen once. The sequencing input was PBMCs. These receptors all come from a woman aged 45-65 years in good health and CMV-seronegative.

The rearrangement links TRBV18 to TRBJ2-7; D might be TRBD1 (5 bases). This CDR3 is 13 amino acids long. The ends were cut back, 3 bases at V and 6 bases at J, with 12 bases in the middle. Germline V CDR1 and CDR2: KGHSH, LQKENI. CDR3 nucleotide sequence: TGTGCCAGCTCACCGCTCCAGGGTCTCGAGCAGTACTTC. Protein: CASSPLQGLEQYF.

This rearrangement joins TRBV19 to TRBJ1-2; D gene ambiguous. V dropped 1 base and J dropped 2 bases, with 14 bases sitting between them. Germline V gene lookup returns CDR1 LNHDA and CDR2 SQIVND (reference sequence). CDR3 size: 16 residues. This CDR3 reads CASSIVATQPNYGYTF. The CDR3 nucleotides read TGTGCCAGTAGTATAGTAGCGACACAGCCGAACTATGGCTACACCTTC.

The V call is TRBV7-2, the J call TRBJ2-3; TRBD1 matches at 9 bases. With V trimmed by 5 bases and J by 4 bases, 10 bases remained unmatched. In germline, CDR1 is SGHTA, CDR2 FQGNSA. The CDR3 is 16 amino acids. Here the CDR3 DNA reads TGTGCCAGCAGCCACAGGGGGCCTATTGGGGCAGATACGCAGTATTTT. Translation gives CASSHRGPIGADTQYF.

J is TRBJ1-6 and V is TRBV5-1; D gene uncertain. V lost 5 bases, J lost 7 bases, and 16 bases lay in between. CDR1 and CDR2 from the germline V gene are SGHRS and YFSETQ. The CDR3 consists of 15 residues. This CDR3 reads CASRKQASINSPLHF. The CDR3 region has the DNA TGCGCCAGCAGAAAGCAGGCATCTATAAATTCACCCCTCCACTTT.

The V call is TRBV5-4, the J call TRBJ2-7; TRBD1 matches 8 bases. V gave up 4 bases and J gave up 2 bases; unmatched junction bases: 8. There are 15 residues in the CDR3. The V gene's germline CDR1 is SGHNT and CDR2 YYREEE (reference sequence). The CDR3 sequence is CASSAQDRAPYEQYF. As DNA, the CDR3 is TGTGCCAGCAGCGCCCAGGACAGGGCGCCCTACGAGCAGTACTTC.

The chain employs TRBV4-3 and TRBJ1-5, with 9 bases aligning to TRBD1. Germline CDR1 reads LGHNA; CDR2 reads YSLEER. This CDR3 contains 15 residues. V shed 3 bases and J 4 bases; nucleotides not matched to a gene: 4. CDR3 DNA: TGCGCCAGCAGCCAGGAAGGGACAGGGAATCAGCCCCAGCATTTT. Translation: CASSQEGTGNQPQHF.

On this clone itself: The sample contains more than one DNA sequence encoding this CDR3. The chain has TRBV7-2 and TRBJ2-3, with 12 bases lining up with TRBD2. The CDR3 length is 15 residues. CDR1 and CDR2 from the germline V gene are SGHTA and FQGNSA. The V gene end was trimmed by 6 bases and the J gene end by 6 bases; junction bases not matched to a gene: 7. CDR3 region: CASRRTSGAGDTQYF. CDR3 DNA: TGTGCCAGCAGACGGACTAGCGGGGCCGGTGATACGCAGTATTTT.

The V call is TRBV7-3, the J call TRBJ2-3; TRBD2 agrees at 11 bases. Germline V lookup: CDR1 SGHTA, CDR2 FQGTGA. The CDR3 totals 15 residues. Trimming removed 6 bases from V and 3 bases from J; junction bases left unmatched: 5. The CDR3 nucleotides read TGTGCCAGCAGTAGACGACTAGCGGGGACAGATACGCAGTATTTT. Amino acids: CASSRRLAGTDTQYF. Together with reference TRBV7-3 and TRBJ2-3, the CDR3 gives the full variable domain: GAGVSQTPSNKVTEKGKYVELRCDPISGHTALYWYRQSLGQGPEFLIYFQGTGAADDSGLPNDRFFAVRPEGSVSTLKIQRTERGDSAVYLCASSRRLAGTDTQYFGPGTRLTVL.

This clone was observed a handful of times. The rearrangement links TRBV28 to TRBJ2-2; a possible D gene is TRBD1 (6 bases). The CDR3 sequence is 15 residues long. Germline V gene data show CDR1 as MDHEN and CDR2 as SYDVKM. Trimming removed 4 bases at V and 3 bases at J, with 12 bases between. The CDR3 coding sequence is TGTGCCAGCAGTTCAGGGGAGTATGACACCGGGGAGCTGTTTTTT. It is translated as CASSSGEYDTGELFF. Complete variable domain (other parts from reference TRBV28 and TRBJ2-2): DVKVTQSSRYLVKRTGEKVFLECVQDMDHENMFWYRQDPGLGLRLIYFSYDVKMKEKGDIPEGYSVSREKKERFSLILESASTNQTSMYLCASSSGEYDTGELFFGEGSRLTVL.

The CDR3 DNA sequence: TGTGCCAGCAGTTCGAAATCGACAGGGTATGGCTACACCTTC. Protein product: CASSSKSTGYGYTF. The genes are TRBV28 and TRBJ1-2, with 7 nucleotides matching TRBD1. This CDR3 comprises 14 residues. The J segment lost 5 bases and the V segment lost 4 bases, leaving 7 bases of the junction unmatched. Germline CDR1 is MDHEN and CDR2 is SYDVKM.